This TCR beta chain comes out of a study of beta chain features in type 1 diabetes (dated by TCRdb to 2017 to 2018). For the study in its entirety: Mean age, gender distribution, total cell number and subset yield were not different between patients and healthy donors. A total of roughly 100 million sorted cells were examined across all samples, and a strong correlation was observed between cell number per subset and RNA yield. Whereas all 30 or so donors provided naive and central memory subsets, regulatory and stem cell-like memory subsets were isolated from just 8 patients and about 8 healthy donors. In the study, TCRB repertoires of sorted circulating CD4+ T cell subsets from recently diagnosed type 1 diabetes patients were compared with those of matched healthy donors. Study-wide conclusions, independent of this receptor: PCR might favor shorter templates, but patient and control samples were amplified and corrected together, so any skew would affect both groups equally. Type 1 diabetes patients showed a moderate but significant shortening of TCRB CDR3 length in all four CD4+ subsets. Fewer insertions and more nucleotide deletions at VDJ recombination sites were observed in patients with type 1 diabetes, implying thymic rearrangement abnormalities. Because the HLA sub-analyses included only small numbers of individuals, any influence of HLA type on TCRB rearrangement was left unresolved. Naive, central memory and regulatory TCRB repertoires appeared more similar among patients than among healthy donors. Because cDNA was sequenced instead of genomic DNA, activated cells with high expression could be over-represented, although the groups did not differ in activation or CD3 levels.

The High Capacity cDNA Reverse Transcription Kit was used to reverse transcribe all of the isolated RNA, meaning that expressed TCRB transcripts were what got sequenced. Naive, central memory and regulatory T cell samples underwent deep immunoSEQ sequencing, averaging approximately 3.5 million total reads per sample. Sorted cells were lysed in RLT buffer, and RNA was extracted using DNase-treated RNeasy Micro or Mini kits according to cell number. To prevent cross-contamination, each cell subset was processed individually, whereas patient and healthy donor samples were processed jointly. The immunoSEQ multiplex PCR was used to amplify TCRB sequences from cDNA, generating 87-bp fragments that spanned the CDR3 region. Sequencing of the amplicons was done on the Illumina HiSeq platform. In the source study's methods: Synthetic template baselines were used to correct PCR bias computationally, reads within Hamming distance 2 were collapsed together, and singletons that could not be merged were discarded. Reads were aligned to IMGT to assign V, D and J genes, CDR3 length, and insertions or deletions at six rearrangement sites. Clonotype counts were normalized to sorted cell number within each subset before computing true diversity and Gini coefficients with the tcR R package. The overlap coefficient, calculated on TCRB nucleotide sequences, was used to quantify repertoire sharing. Out-of-frame TCRB sequences from naive cells were analyzed as a proxy for the pre-selection repertoire. The clones in this table, taken by TCRdb from immuneACCESS, are in-frame only. Not every clone is retained; where verified, under half of the shortfall comes from an unresolved V gene, and the cause of the rest is unknown. For V, J and clone size, that table is used; D and trimming come from the DNA. The sample data list about 400,000 clones, and roughly an eighth of these were observed just once. In total, the top ten clones hold approximately 0.01% of the sample.

CDR1 and CDR2 are drawn from the germline V gene (reference sequence): SEHNR, FQNEAQ. Trimming accounts for 3 bases at V and 8 bases at J, while the number of junction bases matched to no gene is 7. From cysteine to phenylalanine, the CDR3 is 15 amino acids long. Only the CDR3 DNA is retained, 45 bases long and in frame from the first base. Concerning this clone: It lacks a known antigen. It has no much larger one-base neighbor in the sample; base qualities were not kept.

Each donor gave one peripheral blood draw, around 0.12 L on average, collected into heparinised tubes. A BD FACSAria II was used to sort naive, central memory, regulatory and stem cell-like memory CD4+ T cells with a panel that included CD45RO, CCR7, CD25, CD127, CD95 and CD27. All sorted populations exceeded 98% purity. PBMCs were isolated right away by Lymphoprep density gradient centrifugation and were stained directly, without culture. So that batch effects would be minimized, each experiment stained and sorted samples in pairs, pairing one healthy donor with one patient. This receptor chain uses TRBV7-9 and TRBJ2-1, with 10 bases matching TRBD2. The sequencing input was naive CD4+ T cells from blood. Explained via the paper, the cell subset or site label denotes: true naive CD4+ T cells. The receptor was isolated from a woman aged 18-35 years with type 1 diabetes. The DNA sequence is given as TGTGCCAGCAGCTTTCTAGCGGGAGCTTCGTATGAGCAGTTCTTC. The resulting protein is CASSFLAGASYEQFF.